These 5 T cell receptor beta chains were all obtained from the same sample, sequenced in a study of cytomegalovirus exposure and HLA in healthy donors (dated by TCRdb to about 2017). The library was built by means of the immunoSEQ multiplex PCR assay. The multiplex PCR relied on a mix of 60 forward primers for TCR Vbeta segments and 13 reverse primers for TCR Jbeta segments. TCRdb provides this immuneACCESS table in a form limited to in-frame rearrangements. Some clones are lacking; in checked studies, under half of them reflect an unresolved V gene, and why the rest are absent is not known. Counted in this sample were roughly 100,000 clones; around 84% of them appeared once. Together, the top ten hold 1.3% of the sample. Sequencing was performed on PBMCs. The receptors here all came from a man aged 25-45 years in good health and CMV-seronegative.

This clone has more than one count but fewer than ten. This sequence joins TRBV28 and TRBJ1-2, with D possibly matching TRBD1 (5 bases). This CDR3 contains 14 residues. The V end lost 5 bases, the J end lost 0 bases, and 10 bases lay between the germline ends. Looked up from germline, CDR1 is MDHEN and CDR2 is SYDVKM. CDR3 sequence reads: CASSLATANYGYTF. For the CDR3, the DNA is TGTGCCAGCAGTCTCGCGACAGCTAACTATGGCTACACCTTC.

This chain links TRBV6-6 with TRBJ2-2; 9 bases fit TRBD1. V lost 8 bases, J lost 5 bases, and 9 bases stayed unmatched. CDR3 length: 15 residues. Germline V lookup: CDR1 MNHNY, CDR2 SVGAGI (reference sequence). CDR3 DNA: TGTGCCAGCGGAAAGGACAGGGGATGGACCGGGGAGCTGTTTTTT. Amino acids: CASGKDRGWTGELFF.

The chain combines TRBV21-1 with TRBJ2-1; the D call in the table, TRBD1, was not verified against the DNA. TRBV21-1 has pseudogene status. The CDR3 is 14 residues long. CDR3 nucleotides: TGTGCCAGCAGCATTAGACAGGGGTGCGGAGAGCAGTTCTTC. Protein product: CASSIRQGCGEQFF.

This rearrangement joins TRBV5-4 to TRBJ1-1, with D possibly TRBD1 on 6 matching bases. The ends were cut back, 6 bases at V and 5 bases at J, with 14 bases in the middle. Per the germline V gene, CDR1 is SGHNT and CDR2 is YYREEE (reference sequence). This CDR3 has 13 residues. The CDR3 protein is CASNPPGETEAFF. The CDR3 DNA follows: TGTGCCAGCAACCCGCCAGGGGAGACTGAAGCTTTCTTT.

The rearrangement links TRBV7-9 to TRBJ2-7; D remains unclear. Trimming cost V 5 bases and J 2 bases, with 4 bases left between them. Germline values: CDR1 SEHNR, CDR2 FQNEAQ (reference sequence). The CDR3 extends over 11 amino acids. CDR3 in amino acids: CASSPAYEQYF. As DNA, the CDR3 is TGTGCCAGCAGCCCCGCCTACGAGCAGTACTTC.